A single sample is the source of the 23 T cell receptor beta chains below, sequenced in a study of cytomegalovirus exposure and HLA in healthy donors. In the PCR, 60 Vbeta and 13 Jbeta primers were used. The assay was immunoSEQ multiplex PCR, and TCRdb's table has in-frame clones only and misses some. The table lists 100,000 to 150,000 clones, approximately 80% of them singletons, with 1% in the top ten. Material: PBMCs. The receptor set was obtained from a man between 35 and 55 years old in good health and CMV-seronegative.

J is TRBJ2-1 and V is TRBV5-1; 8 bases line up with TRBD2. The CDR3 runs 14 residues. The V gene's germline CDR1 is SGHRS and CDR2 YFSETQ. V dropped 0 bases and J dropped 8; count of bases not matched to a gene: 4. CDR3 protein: CASSLGERGYEQFF. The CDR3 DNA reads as TGCGCCAGCAGCTTGGGTGAGCGGGGGTATGAGCAGTTCTTC.

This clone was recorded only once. The chain's CDR3 is CASSLFPPGIDGYTF. DNA of the CDR3: TGTGCCAGCAGTTTATTTCCCCCAGGTATAGATGGCTACACCTTC. The rearrangement joins TRBV27 to TRBJ1-2; D remains unclear. This CDR3 is built from 15 residues. Trimming removed 1 base at V and 6 bases at J, with 15 bases between. The germline V gene encodes CDR1 MNHEY and CDR2 SMNVEV (reference sequence).

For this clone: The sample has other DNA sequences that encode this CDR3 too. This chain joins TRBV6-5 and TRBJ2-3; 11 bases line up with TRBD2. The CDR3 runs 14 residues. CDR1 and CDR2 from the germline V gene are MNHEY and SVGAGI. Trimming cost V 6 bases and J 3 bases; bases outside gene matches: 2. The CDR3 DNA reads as TGTGCCAGCAGCTTAGCGGGGGGGACAGATACGCAGTATTTT. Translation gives CASSLAGGTDTQYF.

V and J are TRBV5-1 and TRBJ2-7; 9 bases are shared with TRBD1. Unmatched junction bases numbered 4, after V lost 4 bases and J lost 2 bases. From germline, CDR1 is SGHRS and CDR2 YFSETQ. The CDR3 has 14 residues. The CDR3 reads CASSPGTGPYEQYF. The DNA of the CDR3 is TGCGCCAGCAGCCCGGGGACAGGGCCCTACGAGCAGTACTTC.

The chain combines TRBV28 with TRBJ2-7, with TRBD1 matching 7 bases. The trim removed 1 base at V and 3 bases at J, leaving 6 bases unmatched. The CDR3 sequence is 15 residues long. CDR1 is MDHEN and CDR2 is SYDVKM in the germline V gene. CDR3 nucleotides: TGTGCCAGCAGTTTATCCTACAGGGGCCTCTACGAGCAGTACTTC. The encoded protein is CASSLSYRGLYEQYF. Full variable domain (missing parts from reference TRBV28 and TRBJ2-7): DVKVTQSSRYLVKRTGEKVFLECVQDMDHENMFWYRQDPGLGLRLIYFSYDVKMKEKGDIPEGYSVSREKKERFSLILESASTNQTSMYLCASSLSYRGLYEQYFGPGTRLTVT.

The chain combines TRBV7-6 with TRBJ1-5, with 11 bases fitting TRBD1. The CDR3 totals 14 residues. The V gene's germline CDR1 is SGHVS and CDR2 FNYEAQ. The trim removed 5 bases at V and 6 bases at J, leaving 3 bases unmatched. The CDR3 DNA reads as TGTGCCAGCAGCGCAGGGACAGGGGGTCAGCCCCAGCATTTT. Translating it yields CASSAGTGGQPQHF. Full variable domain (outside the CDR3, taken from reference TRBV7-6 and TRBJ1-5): GAGVSQSPRYKVTKRGQDVALRCDPISGHVSLYWYRQALGQGPEFLTYFNYEAQQDKSGLPNDRFSAERPEGSISTLTIQRTEQRDSAMYRCASSAGTGGQPQHFGDGTRLSIL.

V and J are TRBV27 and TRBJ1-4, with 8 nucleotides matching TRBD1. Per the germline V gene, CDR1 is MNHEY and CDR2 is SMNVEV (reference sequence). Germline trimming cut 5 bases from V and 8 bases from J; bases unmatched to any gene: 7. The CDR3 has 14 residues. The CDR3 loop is CASSRQGSYEKLFF. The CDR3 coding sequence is TGTGCCAGCAGTAGACAGGGGTCTTACGAAAAACTGTTTTTT.

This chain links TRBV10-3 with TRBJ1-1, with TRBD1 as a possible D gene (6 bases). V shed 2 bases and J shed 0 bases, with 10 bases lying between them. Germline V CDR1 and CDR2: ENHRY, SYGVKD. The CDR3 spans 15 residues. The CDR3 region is CAISEVRGLNTEAFF. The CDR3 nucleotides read TGTGCCATCAGTGAGGTAAGGGGGTTGAACACTGAAGCTTTCTTT.

In DNA, the CDR3 is TGTGCCAGCAGCGTAGAGTCCTGGGGGCCCTCCTACGAGCAGTACTTC. It specifies CASSVESWGPSYEQYF. This chain uses TRBV9 with TRBJ2-5; weak D call: TRBD1 (6 bases). The J call is uncertain, as TRBJ2-7 better fits the DNA end. The CDR3 extends over 16 amino acids. The germline V gene encodes CDR1 SGDLS and CDR2 YYNGEE.

The chain's CDR3 is CASSRLGEGKVETQYF. CDR3 DNA: TGTGCCAGCAGCCGCCTTGGAGAGGGCAAAGTAGAGACCCAGTACTTC. The chain combines TRBV13 with TRBJ2-5; D might be TRBD2 (5 bases). Trimming took off 5 bases at V and 4 bases at J, with 20 bases between the two ends. This CDR3 contains 16 residues. Germline CDR1 reads PRHDT; CDR2 reads FYEKMQ (reference sequence).

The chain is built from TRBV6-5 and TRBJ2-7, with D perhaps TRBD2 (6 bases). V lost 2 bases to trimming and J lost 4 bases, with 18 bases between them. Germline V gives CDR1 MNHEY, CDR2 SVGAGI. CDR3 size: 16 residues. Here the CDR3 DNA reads TGTGCCAGCAGTTACGTATCTAGCGAATCAGGGTACGAGCAGTACTTC. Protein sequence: CASSYVSSESGYEQYF.

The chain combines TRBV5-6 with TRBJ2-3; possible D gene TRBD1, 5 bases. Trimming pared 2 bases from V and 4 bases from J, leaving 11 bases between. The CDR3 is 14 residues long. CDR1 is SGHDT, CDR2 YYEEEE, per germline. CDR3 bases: TGTGCCAGCAGCTTAATGGGGCTCTCAGATACGCAGTATTTT. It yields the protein CASSLMGLSDTQYF.

The DNA of the CDR3 is TGCGCCAGCAGCTCCGCAGGGGTTCGGGGCACTGAAGCTTTCTTT. Protein sequence: CASSSAGVRGTEAFF. The V and J genes are TRBV5-1 and TRBJ1-1, with D possibly being TRBD1 (6 bases). The length of the CDR3 is 15 residues. Looked up from germline, CDR1 is SGHRS and CDR2 is YFSETQ. Trimming removed 3 bases at V and 4 bases at J, with 16 bases between. The full variable domain, rest sourced from reference TRBV5-1 and TRBJ1-1, is KAGVTQTPRYLIKTRGQQVTLSCSPISGHRSVSWYQQTPGQGLQFLFEYFSETQRNKGNFPGRFSGRQFSNSRSEMNVSTLELGDSALYLCASSSAGVRGTEAFFGQGTRLTVV.

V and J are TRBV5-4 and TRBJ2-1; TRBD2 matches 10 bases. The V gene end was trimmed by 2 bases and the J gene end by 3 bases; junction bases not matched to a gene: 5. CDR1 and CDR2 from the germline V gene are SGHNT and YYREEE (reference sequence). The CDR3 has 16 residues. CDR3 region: CASSFETSGDYNEQFF. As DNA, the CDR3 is TGTGCCAGCAGCTTCGAAACTAGCGGGGACTACAATGAGCAGTTCTTC. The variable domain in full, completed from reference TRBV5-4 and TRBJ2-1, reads ETGVTQSPTHLIKTRGQQVTLRCSSQSGHNTVSWYQQALGQGPQFIFQYYREEENGRGNFPPRFSGLQFPNYSSELNVNALELDDSALYLCASSFETSGDYNEQFFGPGTRLTVL.

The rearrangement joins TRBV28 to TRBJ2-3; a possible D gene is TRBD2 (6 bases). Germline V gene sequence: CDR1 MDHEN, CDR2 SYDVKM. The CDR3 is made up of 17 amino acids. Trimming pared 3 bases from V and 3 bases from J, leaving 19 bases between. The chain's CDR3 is CASSLDLSFGLTDTQYF. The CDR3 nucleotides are TGTGCCAGCAGTTTGGACCTGTCATTCGGACTAACAGATACGCAGTATTTT.

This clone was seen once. CDR3 amino acids: CASSLQGQSSNEQFF. The CDR3 region has the DNA TGCGCCAGCAGCTTACAGGGTCAGTCTTCCAATGAGCAGTTCTTC. The chain recombines TRBV5-1 with TRBJ2-1; a possible D gene is TRBD1 (6 bases). CDR3 length: 15 residues. The V end lost 2 bases, the J end lost 6 bases, and 15 bases lay between the germline ends. Looked up from germline, CDR1 is SGHRS and CDR2 is YFSETQ.

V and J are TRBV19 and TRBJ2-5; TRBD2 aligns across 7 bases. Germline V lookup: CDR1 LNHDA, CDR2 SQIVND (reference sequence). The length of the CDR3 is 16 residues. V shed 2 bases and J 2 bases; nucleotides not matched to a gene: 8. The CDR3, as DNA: TGTGCCAGTAGTATAAGTGCTAGCGGTCCTCAAGAGACCCAGTACTTC. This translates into CASSISASGPQETQYF.

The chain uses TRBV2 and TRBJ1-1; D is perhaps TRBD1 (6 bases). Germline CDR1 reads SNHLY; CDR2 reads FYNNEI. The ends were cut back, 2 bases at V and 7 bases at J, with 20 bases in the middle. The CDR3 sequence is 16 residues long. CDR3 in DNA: TGTGCCAGCAGTGAAACGGCCACCTACAGGGTCAGTGAAGCTTTCTTT. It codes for CASSETATYRVSEAFF.

CDR3 DNA sequence: TGTGCCAGCAGTGAAGAGTGGGGGCCCCAAGAGACCCAGTACTTC. This encodes CASSEEWGPQETQYF. This chain joins TRBV2 and TRBJ2-5, with D possibly matching TRBD1 (6 bases). The V and J ends lost 1 base and 1 base respectively, with 10 bases between them. CDR1 is SNHLY and CDR2 is FYNNEI in the germline V gene. This CDR3 has 15 residues.

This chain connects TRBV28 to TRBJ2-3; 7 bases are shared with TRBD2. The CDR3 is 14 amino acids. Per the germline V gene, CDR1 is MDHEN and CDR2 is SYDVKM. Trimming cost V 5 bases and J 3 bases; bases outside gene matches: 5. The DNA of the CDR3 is TGTGCCAGCAGTCGCGGGAGAATGACAGATACGCAGTATTTT. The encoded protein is CASSRGRMTDTQYF.

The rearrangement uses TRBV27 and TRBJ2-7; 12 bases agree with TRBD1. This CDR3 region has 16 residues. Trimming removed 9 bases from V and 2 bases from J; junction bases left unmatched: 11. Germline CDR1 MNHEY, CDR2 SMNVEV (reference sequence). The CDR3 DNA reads TGTGCCAGTCGGGACAGGGGGCGCCGGGGTCCCTACGAGCAGTACTTC. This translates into CASRDRGRRGPYEQYF.

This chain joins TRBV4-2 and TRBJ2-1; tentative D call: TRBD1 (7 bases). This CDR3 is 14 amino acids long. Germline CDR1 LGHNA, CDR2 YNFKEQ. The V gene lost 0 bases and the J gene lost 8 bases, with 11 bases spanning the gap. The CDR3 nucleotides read TGTGCCAGCAGCCAAGATCCCAGGGGGGATGAGCAGTTCTTC. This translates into CASSQDPRGDEQFF.

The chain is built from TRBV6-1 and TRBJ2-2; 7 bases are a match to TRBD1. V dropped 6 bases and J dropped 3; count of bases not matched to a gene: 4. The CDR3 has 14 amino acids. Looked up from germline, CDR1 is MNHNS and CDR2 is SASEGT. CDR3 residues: CASRRDRDTGELFF. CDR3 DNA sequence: TGTGCCAGCAGAAGGGACAGAGACACCGGGGAGCTGTTTTTT.